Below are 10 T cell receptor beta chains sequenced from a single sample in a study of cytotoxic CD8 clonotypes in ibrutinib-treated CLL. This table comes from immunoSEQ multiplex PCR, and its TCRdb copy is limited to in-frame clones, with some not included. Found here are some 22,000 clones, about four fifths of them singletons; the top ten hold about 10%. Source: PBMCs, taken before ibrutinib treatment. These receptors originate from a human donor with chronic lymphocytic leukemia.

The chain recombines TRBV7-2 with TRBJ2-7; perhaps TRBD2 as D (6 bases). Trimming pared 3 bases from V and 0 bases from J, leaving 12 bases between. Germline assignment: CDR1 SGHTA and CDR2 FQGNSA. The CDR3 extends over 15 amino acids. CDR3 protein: CASSFGGSVSYEQYF. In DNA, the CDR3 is TGTGCCAGCAGCTTTGGAGGGAGTGTCTCCTACGAGCAGTACTTC.

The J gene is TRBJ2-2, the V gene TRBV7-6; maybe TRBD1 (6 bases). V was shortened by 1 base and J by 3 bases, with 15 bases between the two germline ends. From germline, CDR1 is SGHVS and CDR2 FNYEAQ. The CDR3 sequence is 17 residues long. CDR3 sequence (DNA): TGTGCCAGCAGCTTAGTAGGCAGGGGAGCAGACACCGGGGAGCTGTTTTTT. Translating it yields CASSLVGRGADTGELFF.

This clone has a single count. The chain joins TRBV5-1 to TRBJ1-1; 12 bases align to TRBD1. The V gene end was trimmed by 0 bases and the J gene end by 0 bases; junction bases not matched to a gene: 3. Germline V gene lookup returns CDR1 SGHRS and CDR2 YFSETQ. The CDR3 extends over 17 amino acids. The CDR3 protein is CASSLAGTGGVNTEAFF. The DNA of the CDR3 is TGCGCCAGCAGCTTGGCCGGGACAGGGGGCGTGAACACTGAAGCTTTCTTT.

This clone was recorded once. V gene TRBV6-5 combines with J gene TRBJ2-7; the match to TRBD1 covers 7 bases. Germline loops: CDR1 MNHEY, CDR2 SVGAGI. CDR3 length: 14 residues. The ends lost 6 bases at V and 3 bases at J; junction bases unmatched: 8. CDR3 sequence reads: CASSIRDSHYEQYF. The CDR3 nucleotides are TGTGCCAGCAGCATCCGGGACAGCCACTACGAGCAGTACTTC.

CDR3 sequence (DNA): TGTGCCAGCAGCACGACTAGCGGGCACACCGGGGAGCTGTTTTTT. Protein product: CASSTTSGHTGELFF. The chain has TRBV6-6 and TRBJ2-2, with TRBD2 matching 10 bases. V dropped 6 bases and J dropped 3; count of bases not matched to a gene: 4. Germline CDR1 and CDR2: MNHNY and SVGAGI (reference sequence). CDR3 length equals 15 residues.

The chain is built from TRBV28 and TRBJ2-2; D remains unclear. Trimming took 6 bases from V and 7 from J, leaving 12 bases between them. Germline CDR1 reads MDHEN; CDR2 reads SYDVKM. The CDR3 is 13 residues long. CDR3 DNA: TGTGCCAGCAGCCGCCTGTGGGACGGGGAGCTGTTTTTT. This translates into CASSRLWDGELFF. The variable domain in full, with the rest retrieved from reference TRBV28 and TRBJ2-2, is DVKVTQSSRYLVKRTGEKVFLECVQDMDHENMFWYRQDPGLGLRLIYFSYDVKMKEKGDIPEGYSVSREKKERFSLILESASTNQTSMYLCASSRLWDGELFFGEGSRLTVL.

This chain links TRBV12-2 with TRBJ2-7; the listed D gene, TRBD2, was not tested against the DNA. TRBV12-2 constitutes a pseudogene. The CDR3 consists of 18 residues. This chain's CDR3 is CASRPFTSERRASAEQYF. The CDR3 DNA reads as TGTGCAAGTCGCCCATTTACCTCGGAACGGAGGGCCAGCGCCGAGCAGTACTTC.

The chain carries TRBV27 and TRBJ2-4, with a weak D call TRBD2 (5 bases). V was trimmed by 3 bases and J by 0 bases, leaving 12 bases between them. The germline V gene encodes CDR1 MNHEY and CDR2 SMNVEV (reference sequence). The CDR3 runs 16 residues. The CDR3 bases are TGTGCCAGCAGTTTCGGGGAGCCTGAAGCCAAAAACATTCAGTACTTC. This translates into CASSFGEPEAKNIQYF.

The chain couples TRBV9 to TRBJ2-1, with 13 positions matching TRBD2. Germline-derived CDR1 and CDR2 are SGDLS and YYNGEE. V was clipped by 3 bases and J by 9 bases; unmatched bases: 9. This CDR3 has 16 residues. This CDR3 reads CASSAGLAGAVGEQFF. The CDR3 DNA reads TGTGCCAGCAGCGCAGGACTAGCGGGAGCTGTTGGTGAGCAGTTCTTC. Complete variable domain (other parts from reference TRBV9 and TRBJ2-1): DSGVTQTPKHLITATGQRVTLRCSPRSGDLSVYWYQQSLDQGLQFLIQYYNGEERAKGNILERFSAQQFPDLHSELNLSSLELGDSALYFCASSAGLAGAVGEQFFGPGTRLTVL.

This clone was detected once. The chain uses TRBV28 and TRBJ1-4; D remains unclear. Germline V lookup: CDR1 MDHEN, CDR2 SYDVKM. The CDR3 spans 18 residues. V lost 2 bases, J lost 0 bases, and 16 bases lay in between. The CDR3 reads CASSLGVFGGSTNEKLFF. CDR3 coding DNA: TGTGCCAGCAGTTTAGGGGTCTTCGGTGGGTCAACTAATGAAAAACTGTTTTTT.